The clone carrying this TCR beta chain appeared many times. This sample was taken from a study of T cells in Graves' hyperthyroidism and ophthalmopathy. Amplification yielded TCR beta CDR3 regions, with RNA transcripts as the source. With the HTBI primer set, the TCR CDR3 went through a first round of RT-PCR. TCRdb used MiXCR to reprocess the multiplex PCR reads, holding one entry per CDR3 protein. Among around 700,000 distinct CDR3 sequences listed, under 20% were seen once. After removal of 2 bases from V and 4 bases from J, the junction contained 6 bases not matched to a gene. The CDR3 loop spans 15 amino acids. Germline values: CDR1 SGHRS, CDR2 YFSETQ.

What was sequenced was blood. This TCR came from a woman between 50 and 59 years old with Graves' hyperthyroidism that later progressed to Graves' ophthalmopathy. The V call is TRBV5-1, the J call TRBJ2-3; 8 bases map to TRBD1. CDR3 sequence: CASSLPTGESDTQYF. The CDR3, as DNA: TGCGCCAGCAGCTTACCGACAGGGGAGTCAGATACGCAGTATTTT.